One and the same sample provided the 5 T cell receptor beta chains below, sequenced in a study of T cells in Graves' hyperthyroidism and ophthalmopathy. The TCR beta CDR3 regions underwent amplification using RNA transcripts as the source. First-round RT-PCR of the TCR CDR3 relied on the HTBI primer set. TCRdb used MiXCR to reprocess the multiplex PCR reads, holding one entry per CDR3 protein. The sample has approximately 400,000 distinct CDR3 sequences, roughly 13% seen once. The specimen sequenced was blood. The source is a man younger than 45 with Graves' hyperthyroidism that later progressed to Graves' ophthalmopathy.

This clonotype has more than one count but fewer than ten. The rearrangement uses TRBV4-1 and TRBJ2-1; no reliable D call. The CDR3 extends over 13 amino acids. The V and J ends lost 5 bases and 9 bases respectively, with 14 bases between them. Per the germline V gene, CDR1 is MGHRA and CDR2 is YSYEKL. CDR3 bases: TGCGCCAGCAGCGTCCAGCAGGTTCGTGAGCAGTTCTTC. It specifies CASSVQQVREQFF.

CDR3 protein: CASSLKASFVAGGPGEQFF. As DNA, the CDR3 is TGTGCCAGCAGCTTAAAGGCGTCATTCGTCGCGGGGGGGCCCGGTGAGCAGTTCTTC. The V call is TRBV7-3, the J call TRBJ2-1, with 9 bases that match TRBD2. Germline V gene data show CDR1 as SGHTA and CDR2 as FQGTGA. The CDR3 is 19 residues long. Trimming took 1 base from V and 9 from J; bases not matched to a gene: 19.

The chain employs TRBV27 and TRBJ2-2; D tentatively reads TRBD1 or TRBD2 (6 bases each). Trimming removed 3 bases at V and 5 bases at J, with 13 bases between. Per the germline V gene, CDR1 is MNHEY and CDR2 is SMNVEV (reference sequence). The CDR3 extends over 15 amino acids. CDR3 sequence reads: CASSFAGGRTGELFF. In DNA form, the CDR3 reads TGTGCCAGCAGTTTCGCTGGGGGGCGGACCGGGGAGCTGTTTTTT.

The rearrangement uses TRBV27 and TRBJ2-5, with 10 bases that match TRBD2. Losses at the gene ends were 1 base for V and 3 bases for J; bases not matched to a gene: 11. The CDR3 has 18 amino acids. Germline CDR1 reads MNHEY; CDR2 reads SMNVEV (reference sequence). As DNA, the CDR3 is TGTGCCAGCAGTTTATGGTCTAGCGGGAGCTTAGGAGAAGAGACCCAGTACTTC. Residues: CASSLWSSGSLGEETQYF.

In its sample, this clonotype was seen a few times. CDR3: CATGDRGRVQYF. In nucleotides, the CDR3 is TGTGCCACCGGGGACAGGGGGCGTGTGCAGTACTTC. The genes are TRBV6-1 and TRBJ2-7; TRBD1 agrees at 12 bases. The CDR3 is made up of 12 amino acids. The J segment lost 9 bases and the V segment lost 10 bases, leaving 7 bases of the junction unmatched. Germline V gene data show CDR1 as MNHNS and CDR2 as SASEGT.